What follows are 7 T cell receptor beta chains derived from one specimen sequenced in a study of tumor-infiltrating lymphocytes in primary liver carcinoma. Constant-region priming of about 520 ng total RNA yielded TCR beta cDNA. The TCR beta library was amplified through three nested multiplex PCR rounds in a modified ARM-PCR procedure. Both of the initial two PCR rounds ran for approximately 10 cycles and employed TRBV1-TRBV30 forward primers alongside a C-beta reverse primer. MiXCR, applied by TCRdb to the multiplex PCR reads, yields one record per CDR3 protein. The sample lists more than 150,000 distinct CDR3 sequences; roughly 60% were seen once. It was unsorted whole blood that yielded blood RNA, and germline DNA was also extracted. The sequenced sample was peripheral blood. Receptor source: a man aged 35 to 55 with primary liver carcinoma and hepatitis B virus infection.

This clonotype was counted only a few times. The genes are TRBV13 and TRBJ2-7; possibly TRBD1 for D (5 bases). The CDR3 contains 14 residues. Trimming stripped 5 bases from V and 5 bases from J, with 16 bases between. The germline gives CDR1 PRHDT, CDR2 FYEKMQ (reference sequence). The CDR3 nucleotides are TGTGCCAGCAGCCGATCGGACATCCCGGACGAGCAGTACTTC. It specifies CASSRSDIPDEQYF.

The V call is TRBV11-2, the J call TRBJ2-5; 8 positions agree with TRBD2. This CDR3 spans 17 amino acids. The junction had 13 bases not matched to a gene; V was cut back by 5 bases and J by 2 bases. Germline V gene lookup returns CDR1 SGHAT and CDR2 FQNNGV. The CDR3, as DNA: TGTGCCAGCAGCCCCGTATTAGCGGGACCGATTCAAGAGACCCAGTACTTC. Residues: CASSPVLAGPIQETQYF. Full variable domain (remainder filled in from reference TRBV11-2 and TRBJ2-5): EAGVAQSPRYKIIEKRQSVAFWCNPISGHATLYWYQQILGQGPKLLIQFQNNGVVDDSQLPKDRFSAERLKGVDSTLKIQPAKLEDSAVYLCASSPVLAGPIQETQYFGPGTRLLVL.

With respect to this clonotype: One end of the junction does not line up with germline, which may come from a read error. This sequence joins TRBV4-2 and TRBJ2-5; 7 bases fit TRBD1. The germline CDR1 and CDR2 sequences are LGHNA and YNFKEQ. This CDR3 has 13 amino acids. The CDR3 loop is CVSGQARGETQYF. For the CDR3, the DNA is TGTGTCAGCGGCCAAGCCAGGGGGGAGACCCAGTACTTC.

J is TRBJ2-2 and V is TRBV14; TRBD2 is a possible D gene (6 bases). The germline gives CDR1 SGHDN, CDR2 FVKESK. This CDR3 has 14 residues. The ends were cut back, 4 bases at V and 8 bases at J, with 14 bases in the middle. As DNA, the CDR3 is TGTGCCAGCAGCCTGCGGAGGGCCACAGGGGAGCTGTTTTTT. Translating it yields CASSLRRATGELFF.

The chain has TRBV12-3 or TRBV12-4 and TRBJ2-1, with D possibly matching TRBD1 (6 bases). This CDR3 is built from 15 residues. V shed 7 bases and J shed 5 bases, with 18 bases lying between them. The CDR3 DNA sequence: TGTGCCAGCACCACCCGGACAGTGGCCCACAATGAGCAGTTCTTC. Protein: CASTTRTVAHNEQFF.

Concerning this clonotype: The conserved phenylalanine or tryptophan normally closing the CDR3 is absent here, so this likely arose from a read error. The V call is TRBV12-3 or TRBV12-4, the J call TRBJ2-7; 11 bases fit TRBD2. V gave up 11 bases and J gave up 2 bases; unmatched junction bases: 11. The CDR3 extends over 15 amino acids. The CDR3 DNA follows: TGTGCCGCTCACACTAGCGGGGGACAGACCTACGAGCAGTACCTC. It is translated as CAAHTSGGQTYEQYL.

The genes are TRBV13 and TRBJ1-1, with no clear D. CDR3 size: 14 residues. Trimming removed 3 bases from V and 6 bases from J, with 14 bases in between. Germline CDR1 PRHDT, CDR2 FYEKMQ (reference sequence). The CDR3: CASSLDRVRAEAFF. The DNA for the CDR3 is TGTGCCAGCAGCTTGGACCGGGTTAGGGCTGAAGCTTTCTTT.